These T cell receptor beta chains were read from a single sample in a study of blood T cell repertoires in COVID-19. Sequenced by immunoSEQ multiplex PCR; TCRdb stores in-frame clones only, minus some. The data show around 70,000 clones, 70% to 80% seen once. Sequencing was carried out using peripheral blood. These receptors all stem from a man between 65 and 85 years old with acute or convalescent COVID-19. CDR3s include the opening cysteine and the closing phenylalanine or tryptophan. Each record gives: clone size, CDR3 length, D gene, J gene, V gene, CDR3 protein, CDR3 DNA. A D gene is named only where the DNA matches it firmly. Where a row states a size, it is once, few, many or the class of an expanded clone; other rows omit it.

>NA|15|NA|TRBJ2-2|TRBV4-2
CASSQETANTGELFF
TGTGCCAGCAGCCAAGAAACAGCGAACACCGGGGAGCTGTTTTTT
>once|13|TRBD1|TRBJ2-3|TRBV29-1
CSTTGLATDTQYF
TGCAGCACGACAGGGCTGGCCACAGATACGCAGTATTTT
>NA|16|NA|TRBJ2-6|TRBV7-8
CASSLQVSSGANVLTF
TGTGCCAGCAGCTTACAGGTCAGCTCTGGGGCCAACGTCCTGACTTTC
>few|15|TRBD1|TRBJ1-3|TRBV5-1
CASRRDSVPGNTIYF
TGCGCCAGCAGACGGGACAGCGTACCTGGAAACACCATATATTTT
>NA|16|TRBD1|TRBJ2-1|TRBV24-1
CATSDADRGNWNEQFF
TGTGCCACCAGTGACGCAGACAGGGGTAATTGGAATGAGCAGTTCTTC
>NA|14|NA|TRBJ1-2|TRBV3-1/TRBV3-2
CASSPGESPSGYTF
TGTGCCAGCAGCCCAGGTGAGTCCCCAAGCGGCTACACCTTC
>few|13|NA|TRBJ1-1|TRBV25-1
CASTNRLNTEAFF
TGTGCCAGCACCAACAGGCTGAACACTGAAGCTTTCTTT
>NA|15|TRBD2|TRBJ2-1|TRBV19
CASTRTAGGGNEQFF
TGTGCCAGTACCCGGACAGCGGGAGGAGGTAATGAGCAGTTCTTC
>NA|16|NA|TRBJ2-7|TRBV28
CASSLPPTSPENEQYF
TGTGCCAGCAGTTTACCGCCGACTAGTCCCGAGAACGAGCAGTACTTC
>NA|15|TRBD2|TRBJ2-1|TRBV7-2
CASSLDLAGGNEQFF
TGTGCCAGCAGCTTAGATCTAGCGGGTGGAAATGAGCAGTTCTTC
>NA|16|TRBD2|TRBJ2-7|TRBV28
CASSLSGLAEAYEQYF
TGTGCCAGCAGTTTATCGGGGCTAGCGGAGGCCTACGAGCAGTACTTC
>few|12|TRBD1|TRBJ1-1|TRBV19
CASGTGRTEAFF
TGTGCCAGCGGGACAGGGAGAACTGAAGCTTTCTTT